Sequencing of this T cell receptor beta chain was carried out in a study of cytomegalovirus exposure and HLA in healthy donors. Overall study results and limits: Rare TCR sequences predominated, though certain public TCRs were found in many donors. High specificity and sensitivity for cytomegalovirus status were reported for the classifier. The study designated around 150 TCR beta chains cytomegalovirus-associated.

This clone was detected only once. No antigen is known for it. The 120-subject validation cohort, separate from the roughly 700-subject first cohort, included the donors. Sequencing was performed with immunoSEQ multiplex PCR; in TCRdb, only in-frame clones are kept and a portion is missing. The sample contains over 100,000 clones, around nine tenths of which appear only once. Deletions cut 1 base from V and 8 bases from J, with 14 bases between. There are 13 residues in the CDR3. Germline-derived CDR1 and CDR2 are GTSNPN and SVGIG (reference sequence). This receptor was obtained from a young woman in good health and CMV-seropositive. The rearrangement uses TRBV30 and TRBJ1-1, with D tentatively TRBD1 (5 bases). The sequenced material came from PBMCs. CDR3 in DNA: TGTGCCTGGAGTGCGGGCCGGACACGAGAAGCTTTCTTT. This codes for CAWSAGRTREAFF.